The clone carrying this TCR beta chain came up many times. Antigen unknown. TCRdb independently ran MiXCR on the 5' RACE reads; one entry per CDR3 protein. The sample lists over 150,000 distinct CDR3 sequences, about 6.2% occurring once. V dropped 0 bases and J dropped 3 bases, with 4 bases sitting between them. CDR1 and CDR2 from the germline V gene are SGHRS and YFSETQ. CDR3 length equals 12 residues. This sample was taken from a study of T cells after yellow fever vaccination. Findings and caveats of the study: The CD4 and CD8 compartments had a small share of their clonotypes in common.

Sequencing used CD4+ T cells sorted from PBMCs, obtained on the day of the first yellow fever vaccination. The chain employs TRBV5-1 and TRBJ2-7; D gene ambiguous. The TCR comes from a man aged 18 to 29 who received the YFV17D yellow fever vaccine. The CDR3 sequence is CASSLGLYEQYF. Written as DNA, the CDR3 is TGCGCCAGCAGCTTGGGACTCTACGAGCAGTACTTC. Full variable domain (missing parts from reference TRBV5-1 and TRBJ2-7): KAGVTQTPRYLIKTRGQQVTLSCSPISGHRSVSWYQQTPGQGLQFLFEYFSETQRNKGNFPGRFSGRQFSNSRSEMNVSTLELGDSALYLCASSLGLYEQYFGPGTRLTVT.